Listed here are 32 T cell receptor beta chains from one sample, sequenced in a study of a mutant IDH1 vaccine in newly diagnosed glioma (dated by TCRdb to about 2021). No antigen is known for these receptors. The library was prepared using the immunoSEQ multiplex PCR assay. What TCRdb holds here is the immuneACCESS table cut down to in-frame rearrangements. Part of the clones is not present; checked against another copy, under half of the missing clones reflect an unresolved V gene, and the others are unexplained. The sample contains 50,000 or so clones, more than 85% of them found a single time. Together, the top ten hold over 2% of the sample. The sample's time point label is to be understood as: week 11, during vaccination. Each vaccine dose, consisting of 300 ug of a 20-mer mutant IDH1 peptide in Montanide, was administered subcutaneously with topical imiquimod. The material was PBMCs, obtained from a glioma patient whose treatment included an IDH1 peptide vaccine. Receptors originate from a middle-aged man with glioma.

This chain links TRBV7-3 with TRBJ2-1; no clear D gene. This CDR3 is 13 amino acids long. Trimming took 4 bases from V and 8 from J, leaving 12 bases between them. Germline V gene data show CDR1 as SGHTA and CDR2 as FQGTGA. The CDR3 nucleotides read TGTGCCAGCAGCTACACTACAACCCATGAGCAGTTCTTC. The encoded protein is CASSYTTTHEQFF. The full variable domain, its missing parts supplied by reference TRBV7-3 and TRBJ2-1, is GAGVSQTPSNKVTEKGKYVELRCDPISGHTALYWYRQSLGQGPEFLIYFQGTGAADDSGLPNDRFFAVRPEGSVSTLKIQRTERGDSAVYLCASSYTTTHEQFFGPGTRLTVL.

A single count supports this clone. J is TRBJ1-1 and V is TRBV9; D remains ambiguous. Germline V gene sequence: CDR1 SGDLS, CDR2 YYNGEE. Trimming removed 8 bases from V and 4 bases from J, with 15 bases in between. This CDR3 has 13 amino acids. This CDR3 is CASNPREGTEAFF. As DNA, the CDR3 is TGTGCCAGTAATCCTAGGGAGGGCACTGAAGCTTTCTTT.

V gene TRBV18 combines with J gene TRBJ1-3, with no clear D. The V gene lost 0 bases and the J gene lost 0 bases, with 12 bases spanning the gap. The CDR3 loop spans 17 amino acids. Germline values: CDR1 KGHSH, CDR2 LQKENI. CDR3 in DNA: TGTGCCAGCTCACCACCGAAGGGATCTAGCTCTGGAAACACCATATATTTT. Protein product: CASSPPKGSSSGNTIYF.

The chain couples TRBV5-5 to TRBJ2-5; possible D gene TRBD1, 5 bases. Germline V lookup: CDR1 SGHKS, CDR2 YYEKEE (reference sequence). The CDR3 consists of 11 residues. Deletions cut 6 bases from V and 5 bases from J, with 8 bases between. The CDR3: CASISGETQYF. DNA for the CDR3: TGTGCCAGCATCTCAGGGGAGACCCAGTACTTC.

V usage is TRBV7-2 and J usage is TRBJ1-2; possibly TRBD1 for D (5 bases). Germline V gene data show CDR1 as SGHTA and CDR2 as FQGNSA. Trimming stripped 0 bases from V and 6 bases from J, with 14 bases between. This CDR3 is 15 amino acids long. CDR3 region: CASSLAVGAGHGYTF. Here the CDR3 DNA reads TGTGCCAGCAGCTTAGCCGTCGGGGCAGGGCATGGCTACACCTTC.

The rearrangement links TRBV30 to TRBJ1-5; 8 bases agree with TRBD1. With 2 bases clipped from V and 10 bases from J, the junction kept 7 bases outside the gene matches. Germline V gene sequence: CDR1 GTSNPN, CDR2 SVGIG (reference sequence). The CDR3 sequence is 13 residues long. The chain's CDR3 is CAWSSQGAQPQHF. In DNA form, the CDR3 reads TGTGCCTGGAGTAGCCAGGGGGCACAACCCCAGCATTTT. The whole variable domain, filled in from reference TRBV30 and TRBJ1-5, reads SQTIHQWPATLVQPVGSPLSLECTVEGTSNPNLYWYRQAAGRGLQLLFYSVGIGQISSEVPQNLSASRPQDRQFILSSKKLLLSDSGFYLCAWSSQGAQPQHFGDGTRLSIL.

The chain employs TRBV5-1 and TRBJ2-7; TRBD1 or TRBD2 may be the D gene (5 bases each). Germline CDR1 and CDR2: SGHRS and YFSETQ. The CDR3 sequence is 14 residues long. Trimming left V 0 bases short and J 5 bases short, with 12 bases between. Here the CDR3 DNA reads TGCGCCAGCAGCTTGGCCGACGGGGCCCACGAGCAGTACTTC. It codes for CASSLADGAHEQYF.

The chain's CDR3 is CASSQGGLQETQYF. The CDR3 DNA reads TGCGCCAGCAGCCAAGGGGGCCTTCAAGAGACCCAGTACTTC. The chain carries TRBV4-1 and TRBJ2-5, with a tentative D call TRBD1 (5 bases). Trimming stripped 1 base from V and 2 bases from J, with 8 bases between. This CDR3 has 14 residues. CDR1 and CDR2 (germline): MGHRA, YSYEKL.

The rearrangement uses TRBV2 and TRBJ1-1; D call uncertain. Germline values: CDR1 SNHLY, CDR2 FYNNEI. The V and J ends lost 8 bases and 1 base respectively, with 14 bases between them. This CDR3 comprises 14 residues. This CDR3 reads CASSNPLRNTEAFF. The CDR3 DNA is TGTGCCAGCTCCAATCCTCTCCGGAACACTGAAGCTTTCTTT. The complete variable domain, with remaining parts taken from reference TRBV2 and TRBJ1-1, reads EPEVTQTPSHQVTQMGQEVILRCVPISNHLYFYWYRQILGQKVEFLVSFYNNEISEKSEIFDDQFSVERPDGSNFTLKIRSTKLEDSAMYFCASSNPLRNTEAFFGQGTRLTVV.

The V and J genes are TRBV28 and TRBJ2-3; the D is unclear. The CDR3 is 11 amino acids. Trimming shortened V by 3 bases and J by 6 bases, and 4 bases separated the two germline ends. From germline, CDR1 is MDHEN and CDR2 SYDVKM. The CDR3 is CASSLSDTQYF. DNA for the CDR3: TGTGCCAGCAGTTTGTCCGATACGCAGTATTTT. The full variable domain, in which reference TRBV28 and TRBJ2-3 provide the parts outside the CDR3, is DVKVTQSSRYLVKRTGEKVFLECVQDMDHENMFWYRQDPGLGLRLIYFSYDVKMKEKGDIPEGYSVSREKKERFSLILESASTNQTSMYLCASSLSDTQYFGPGTRLTVL.

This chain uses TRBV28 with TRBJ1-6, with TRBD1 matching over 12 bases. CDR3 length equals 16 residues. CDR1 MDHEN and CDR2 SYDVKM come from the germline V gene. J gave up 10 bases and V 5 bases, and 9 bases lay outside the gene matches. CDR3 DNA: TGTGCCAGCAGTCCTCATGGGACAGGGGGCGGATCACCCCTCCACTTT. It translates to CASSPHGTGGGSPLHF.

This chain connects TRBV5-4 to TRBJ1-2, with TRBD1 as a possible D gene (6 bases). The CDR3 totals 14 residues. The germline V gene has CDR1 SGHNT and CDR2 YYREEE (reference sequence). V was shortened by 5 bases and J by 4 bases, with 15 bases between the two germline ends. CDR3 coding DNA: TGTGCCAGCAGTGAACAACAGGGCACCTATGGCTACACCTTC. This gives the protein CASSEQQGTYGYTF. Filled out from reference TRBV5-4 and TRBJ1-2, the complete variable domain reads ETGVTQSPTHLIKTRGQQVTLRCSSQSGHNTVSWYQQALGQGPQFIFQYYREEENGRGNFPPRFSGLQFPNYSSELNVNALELDDSALYLCASSEQQGTYGYTFGSGTRLTVV.

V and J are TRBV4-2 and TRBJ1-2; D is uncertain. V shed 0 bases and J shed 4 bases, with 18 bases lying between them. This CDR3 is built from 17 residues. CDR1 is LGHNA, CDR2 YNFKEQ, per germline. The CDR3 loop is CASSQDLRSGMIYGYTF. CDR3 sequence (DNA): TGTGCCAGCAGCCAAGATTTGAGAAGCGGAATGATCTATGGCTACACCTTC.

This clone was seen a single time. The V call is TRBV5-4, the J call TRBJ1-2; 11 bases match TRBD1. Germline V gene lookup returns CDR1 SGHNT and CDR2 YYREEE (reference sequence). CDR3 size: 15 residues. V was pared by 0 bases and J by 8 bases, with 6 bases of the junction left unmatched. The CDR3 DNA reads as TGTGCCAGCAGCTTGGGCGGACAGGGGGCTCGGGGCTACACCTTC. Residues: CASSLGGQGARGYTF.

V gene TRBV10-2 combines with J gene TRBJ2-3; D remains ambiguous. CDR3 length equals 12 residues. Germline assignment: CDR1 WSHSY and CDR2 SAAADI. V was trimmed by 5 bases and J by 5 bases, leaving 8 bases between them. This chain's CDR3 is CASSNTGDTQYF. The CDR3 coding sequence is TGCGCCAGCAGTAACACCGGAGATACGCAGTATTTT.

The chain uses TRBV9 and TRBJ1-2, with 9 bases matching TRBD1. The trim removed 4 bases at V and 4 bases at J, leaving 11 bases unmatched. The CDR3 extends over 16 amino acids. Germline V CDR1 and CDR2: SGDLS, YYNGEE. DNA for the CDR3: TGTGCCAGCAGCCTTCAACAGGGGGCTGCTGTCTATGGCTACACCTTC. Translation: CASSLQQGAAVYGYTF.

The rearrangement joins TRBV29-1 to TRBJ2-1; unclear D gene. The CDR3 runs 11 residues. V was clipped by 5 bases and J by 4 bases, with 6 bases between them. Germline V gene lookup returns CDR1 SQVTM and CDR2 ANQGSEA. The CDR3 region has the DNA TGCAGCGTTCCCACGTACAATGAGCAGTTCTTC. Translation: CSVPTYNEQFF.

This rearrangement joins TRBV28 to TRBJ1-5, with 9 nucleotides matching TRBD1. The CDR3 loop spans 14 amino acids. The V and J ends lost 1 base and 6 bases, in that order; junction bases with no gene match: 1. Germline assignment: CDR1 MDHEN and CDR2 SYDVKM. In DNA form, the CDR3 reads TGTGCCAGCAGTTTATTGACAGGGGGTCAGCCCCAGCATTTT. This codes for CASSLLTGGQPQHF.

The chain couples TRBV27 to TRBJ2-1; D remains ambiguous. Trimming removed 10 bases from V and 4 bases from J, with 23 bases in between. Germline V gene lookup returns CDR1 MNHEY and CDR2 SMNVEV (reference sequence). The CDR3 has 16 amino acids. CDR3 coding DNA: TGTGCCACCGAACTCAGTTGGCGCGGAACTTACAATGAGCAGTTCTTC. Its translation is CATELSWRGTYNEQFF.

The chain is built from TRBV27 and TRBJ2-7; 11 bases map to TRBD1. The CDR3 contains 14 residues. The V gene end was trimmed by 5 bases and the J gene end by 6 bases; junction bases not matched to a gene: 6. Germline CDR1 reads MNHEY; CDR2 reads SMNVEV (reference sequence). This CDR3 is CASSPGTGGREQYF. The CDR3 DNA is TGTGCCAGCAGTCCCGGGACAGGGGGGCGCGAGCAGTACTTC.

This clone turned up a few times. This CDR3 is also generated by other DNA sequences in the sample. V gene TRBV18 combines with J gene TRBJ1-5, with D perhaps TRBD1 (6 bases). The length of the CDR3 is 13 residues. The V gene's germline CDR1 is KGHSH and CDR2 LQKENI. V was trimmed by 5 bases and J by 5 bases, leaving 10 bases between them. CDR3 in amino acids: CASSSSGDQPQHF. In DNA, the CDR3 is TGTGCCAGCTCATCTTCAGGGGATCAGCCCCAGCATTTT.

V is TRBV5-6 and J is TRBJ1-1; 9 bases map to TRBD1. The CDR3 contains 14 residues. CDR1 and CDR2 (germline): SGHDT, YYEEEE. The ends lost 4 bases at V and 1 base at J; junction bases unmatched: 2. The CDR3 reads CASSRDRANTEAFF. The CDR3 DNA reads TGTGCCAGCAGCCGGGACAGGGCGAACACTGAAGCTTTCTTT.

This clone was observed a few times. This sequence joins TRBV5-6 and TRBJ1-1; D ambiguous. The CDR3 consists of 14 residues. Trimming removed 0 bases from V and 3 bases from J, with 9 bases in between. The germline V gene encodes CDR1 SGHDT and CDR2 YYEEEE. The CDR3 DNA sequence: TGTGCCAGCAGCTTGGATAACGGTTACACTGAAGCTTTCTTT. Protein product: CASSLDNGYTEAFF. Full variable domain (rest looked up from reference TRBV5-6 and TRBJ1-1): DAGVTQSPTHLIKTRGQQVTLRCSPKSGHDTVSWYQQALGQGPQFIFQYYEEEERQRGNFPDRFSGHQFPNYSSELNVNALLLGDSALYLCASSLDNGYTEAFFGQGTRLTVV.

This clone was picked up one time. Written as DNA, the CDR3 is TGTGCCAGCAGCTCCCAGCCCTATAGCAATCAGCCCCAGCATTTT. Its translation: CASSSQPYSNQPQHF. This chain connects TRBV7-8 to TRBJ1-5; no firm D call. Germline CDR1 reads SGHVS; CDR2 reads FQNEAQ. Between the trimmed V and J ends, which lost 4 bases and 0 bases, there was a span of 10 bases. There are 15 residues in the CDR3.

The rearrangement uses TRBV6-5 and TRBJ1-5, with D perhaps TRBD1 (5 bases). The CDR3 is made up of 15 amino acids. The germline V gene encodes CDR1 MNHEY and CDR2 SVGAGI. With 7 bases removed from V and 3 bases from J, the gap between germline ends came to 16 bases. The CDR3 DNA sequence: TGTGCCAGCAACCCGACAGTTAGTCTCAATCAGCCCCAGCATTTT. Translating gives CASNPTVSLNQPQHF.

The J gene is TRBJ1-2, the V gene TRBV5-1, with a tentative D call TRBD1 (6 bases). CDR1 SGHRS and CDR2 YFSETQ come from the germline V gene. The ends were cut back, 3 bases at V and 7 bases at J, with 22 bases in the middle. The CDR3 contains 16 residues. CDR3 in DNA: TGCGCCAGCAGCTCCTCAGAATCAGGGGTGACGGGTGGCTACACCTTC. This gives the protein CASSSSESGVTGGYTF.

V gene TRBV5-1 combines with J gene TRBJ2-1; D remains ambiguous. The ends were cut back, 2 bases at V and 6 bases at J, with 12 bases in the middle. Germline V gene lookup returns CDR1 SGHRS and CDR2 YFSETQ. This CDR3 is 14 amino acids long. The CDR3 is CASSFRVNVNEQFF. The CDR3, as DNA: TGCGCCAGCAGCTTCCGGGTCAACGTCAATGAGCAGTTCTTC.

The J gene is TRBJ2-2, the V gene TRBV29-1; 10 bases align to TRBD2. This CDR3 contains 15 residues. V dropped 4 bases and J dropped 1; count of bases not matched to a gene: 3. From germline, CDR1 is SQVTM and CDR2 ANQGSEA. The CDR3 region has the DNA TGCAGCGTTGGCCGGACTAGCGGGAACACCGGGGAGCTGTTTTTT. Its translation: CSVGRTSGNTGELFF.

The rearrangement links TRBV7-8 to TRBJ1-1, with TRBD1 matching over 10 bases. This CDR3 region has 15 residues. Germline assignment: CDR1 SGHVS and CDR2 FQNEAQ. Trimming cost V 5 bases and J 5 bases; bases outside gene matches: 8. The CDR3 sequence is CASSGRDRGRTEAFF. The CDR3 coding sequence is TGTGCCAGCAGCGGCCGGGACAGGGGACGGACTGAAGCTTTCTTT. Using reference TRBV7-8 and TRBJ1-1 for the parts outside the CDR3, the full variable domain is GAGVSQSPRYKVAKRGQDVALRCDPISGHVSLFWYQQALGQGPEFLTYFQNEAQLDKSGLPSDRFFAERPEGSVSTLKIQRTQQEDSAVYLCASSGRDRGRTEAFFGQGTRLTVV.

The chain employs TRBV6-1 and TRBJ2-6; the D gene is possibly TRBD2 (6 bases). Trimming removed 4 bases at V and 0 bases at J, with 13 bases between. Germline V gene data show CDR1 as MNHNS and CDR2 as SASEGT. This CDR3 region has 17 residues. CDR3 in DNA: TGTGCCAGCAGTGGGGTAGCGGTGAACTCTGGGGCCAACGTCCTGACTTTC. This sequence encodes CASSGVAVNSGANVLTF.

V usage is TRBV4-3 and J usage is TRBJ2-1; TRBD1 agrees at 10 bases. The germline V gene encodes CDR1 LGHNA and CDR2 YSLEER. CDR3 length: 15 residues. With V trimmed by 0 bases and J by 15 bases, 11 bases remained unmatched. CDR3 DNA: TGCGCCAGCAGCCAAGATAGCTGGGACAGGGGTGTCGGGTTCTTC. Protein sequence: CASSQDSWDRGVGFF.

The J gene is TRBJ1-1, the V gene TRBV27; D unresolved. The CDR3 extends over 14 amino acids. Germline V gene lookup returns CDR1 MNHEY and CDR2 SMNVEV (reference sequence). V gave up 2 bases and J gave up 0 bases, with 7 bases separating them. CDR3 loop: CASSLRELNTEAFF. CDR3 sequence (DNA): TGTGCCAGCAGTTTAAGAGAGTTGAACACTGAAGCTTTCTTT.